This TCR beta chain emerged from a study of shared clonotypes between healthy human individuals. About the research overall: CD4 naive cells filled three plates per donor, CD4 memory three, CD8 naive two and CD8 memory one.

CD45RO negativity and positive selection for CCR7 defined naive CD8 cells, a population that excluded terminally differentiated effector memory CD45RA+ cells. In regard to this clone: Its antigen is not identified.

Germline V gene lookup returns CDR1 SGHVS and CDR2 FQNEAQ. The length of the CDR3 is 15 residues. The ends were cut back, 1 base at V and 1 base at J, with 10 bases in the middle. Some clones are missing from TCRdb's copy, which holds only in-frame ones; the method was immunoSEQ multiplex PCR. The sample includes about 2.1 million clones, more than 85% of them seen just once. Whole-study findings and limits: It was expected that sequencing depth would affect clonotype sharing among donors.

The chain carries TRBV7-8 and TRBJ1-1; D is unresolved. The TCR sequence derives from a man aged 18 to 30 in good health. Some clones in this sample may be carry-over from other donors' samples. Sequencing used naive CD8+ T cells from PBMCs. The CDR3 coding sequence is TGTGCCAGCAGCTTAGAGGTGGCCCCGAACACTGAAGCTTTCTTT. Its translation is CASSLEVAPNTEAFF.